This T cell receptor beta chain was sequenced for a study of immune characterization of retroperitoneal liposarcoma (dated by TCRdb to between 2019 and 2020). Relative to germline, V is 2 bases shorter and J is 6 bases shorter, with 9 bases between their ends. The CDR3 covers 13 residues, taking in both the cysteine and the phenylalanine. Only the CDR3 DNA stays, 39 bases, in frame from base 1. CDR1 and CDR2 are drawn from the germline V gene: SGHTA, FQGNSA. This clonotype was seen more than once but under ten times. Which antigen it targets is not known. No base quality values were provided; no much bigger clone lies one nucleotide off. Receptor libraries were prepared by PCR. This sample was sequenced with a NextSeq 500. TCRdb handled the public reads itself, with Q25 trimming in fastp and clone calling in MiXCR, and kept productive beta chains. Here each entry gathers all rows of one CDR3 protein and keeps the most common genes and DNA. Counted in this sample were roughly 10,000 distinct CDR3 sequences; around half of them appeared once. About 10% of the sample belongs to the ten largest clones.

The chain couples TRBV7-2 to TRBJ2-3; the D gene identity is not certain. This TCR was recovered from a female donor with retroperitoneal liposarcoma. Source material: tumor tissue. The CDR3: CASSLFAVDTQYF. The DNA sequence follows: TGTGCCAGCAGCTTATTTGCCGTGGATACGCAGTATTTT.